This TCR beta chain was recovered during a study of chemoradiotherapy in HPV16-positive cancers. The wider study: Candidate HPV-specific T-cell clones and common TCR motifs came from functional assays in a couple of HPV16-positive patients.

Study-wide findings and caveats: During treatment, candidate HPV-specific clones and E7-related motifs expanded in tumor. Better recurrence-free survival went with HPV-responsive T-cell expansion in HPV16-positive patients.

Assay used: immunoSEQ multiplex PCR; TCRdb lists only in-frame clones, some missing. Of 25,000 to 30,000 clones listed, over 85% are singletons. To note about this clone: Its antigen is currently unknown.

The CDR3 loop spans 15 amino acids. Per germline, CDR1 KGHSH and CDR2 LQKENI. Trimming cost V 3 bases and J 1 base; bases outside gene matches: 0. Repertoires were sampled repeatedly during chemoradiotherapy. This chain uses TRBV18 with TRBJ2-2; TRBD1 agrees at 9 bases. The sequenced sample was blood, obtained from a patient who underwent chemoradiotherapy. The TCR originated in a human donor with HPV-associated anogenital cancer. CDR3 protein: CASSPGQGNTGELFF. In DNA, the CDR3 is TGTGCCAGCTCACCGGGACAGGGGAACACCGGGGAGCTGTTTTTT.